This T cell receptor beta chain is drawn from a study of OX40 agonist ivuxolimab in advanced cancers. Method: immunoSEQ multiplex PCR; TCRdb's copy keeps in-frame clones and lacks some. The data show approximately 64,000 clones, with about nine tenths seen just once and around 2.8% held by the top ten. The CDR3 is 13 residues long. Germline values: CDR1 SGHTA, CDR2 FQGNSA. The V end lost 6 bases, the J end lost 1 base, and 9 bases lay between the germline ends. This TCR came from an adult with an advanced solid tumor such as melanoma, head and neck, liver or kidney cancer. The sample consisted of CD4+ or CD8+ T cells sorted from blood, taken in a trial of the OX40 agonist ivuxolimab. The chain has TRBV7-2 and TRBJ1-1; D remains unclear. The CDR3 protein is CASSFRPNTEAFF. The CDR3 DNA is TGTGCCAGCAGTTTTCGACCGAACACTGAAGCTTTCTTT.